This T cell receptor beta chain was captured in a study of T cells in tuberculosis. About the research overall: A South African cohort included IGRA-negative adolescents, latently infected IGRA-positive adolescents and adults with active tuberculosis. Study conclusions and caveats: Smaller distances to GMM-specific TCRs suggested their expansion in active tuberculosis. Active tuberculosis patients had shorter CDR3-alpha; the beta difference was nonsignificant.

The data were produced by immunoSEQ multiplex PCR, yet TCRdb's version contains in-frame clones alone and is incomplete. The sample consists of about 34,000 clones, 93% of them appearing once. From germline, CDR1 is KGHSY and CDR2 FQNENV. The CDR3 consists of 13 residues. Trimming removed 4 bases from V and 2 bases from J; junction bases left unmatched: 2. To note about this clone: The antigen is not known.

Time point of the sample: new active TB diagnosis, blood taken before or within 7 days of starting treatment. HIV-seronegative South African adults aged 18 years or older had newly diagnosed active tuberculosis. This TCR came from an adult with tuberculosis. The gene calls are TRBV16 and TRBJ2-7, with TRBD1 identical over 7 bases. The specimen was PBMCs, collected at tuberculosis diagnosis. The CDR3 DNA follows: TGTGCCAGCAGCCTCAGGGGGACCTACGAGCAGTACTTC. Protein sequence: CASSLRGTYEQYF.